Presented here are 23 T cell receptor beta chains from one specimen sequenced in a study of cytomegalovirus exposure and HLA in healthy donors. It was with 60 Vbeta and 13 Jbeta primers that the PCR ran. Using immunoSEQ multiplex PCR, the repertoire was profiled, and TCRdb retains in-frame clones only, with some absent. The data show 110,000 to 150,000 clones, around three quarters seen once. The sample was PBMCs. The receptors shown here come from a young man in good health and CMV-seronegative.

This rearrangement joins TRBV10-1 to TRBJ2-3; perhaps TRBD2 as D (6 bases). Germline V CDR1 and CDR2: WNHNN, SYGVQD (reference sequence). Trimming stripped 8 bases from V and 2 bases from J, with 11 bases between. This CDR3 contains 13 residues. The CDR3 DNA is TGCGCCAGCGGGAGCGGGTCCACAGATACGCAGTATTTT. Its translation is CASGSGSTDTQYF.

This chain joins TRBV29-1 and TRBJ1-1, with 9 positions matching TRBD1. The CDR3 length is 18 residues. Unmatched junction bases numbered 20, after V lost 4 bases and J lost 5 bases. From germline, CDR1 is SQVTM and CDR2 ANQGSEA. CDR3 DNA: TGCAGCGTTGCCGCGGGGACAGGGCCTTTAACCCGAGTGACTGAAGCTTTCTTT. Protein: CSVAAGTGPLTRVTEAFF.

This chain connects TRBV13 to TRBJ2-3, with 8 bases matching TRBD1. V dropped 5 bases and J dropped 3; count of bases not matched to a gene: 10. CDR1 PRHDT and CDR2 FYEKMQ come from the germline V gene (reference sequence). The CDR3 runs to 16 residues. The CDR3 region has the DNA TGTGCCAGCAGCATACAGGGACAGGTGGTGACAGATACGCAGTATTTT. Residues: CASSIQGQVVTDTQYF.

This clone has only a few counts. Other DNA sequences within the sample encode an identical CDR3. The V and J genes are TRBV6-6 and TRBJ2-5, with TRBD2 matching 14 bases. V was clipped by 2 bases and J by 5 bases; unmatched bases: 1. CDR1 and CDR2 from the germline V gene are MNHNY and SVGAGI (reference sequence). The length of the CDR3 is 15 residues. The DNA of the CDR3 is TGTGCCAGCAGTTACCGGACTAGCGGGAGGGAGACCCAGTACTTC. This sequence encodes CASSYRTSGRETQYF.

The J gene is TRBJ1-1, the V gene TRBV28, with TRBD1 matching over 7 bases. The junction had 16 bases not matched to a gene; V was cut back by 5 bases and J by 7 bases. Looked up from germline, CDR1 is MDHEN and CDR2 is SYDVKM. The CDR3 is made up of 16 amino acids. CDR3 sequence reads: CASSMPLGAGGIEAFF. The CDR3 nucleotides read TGTGCCAGCAGTATGCCCCTCGGGGCAGGGGGAATTGAAGCTTTCTTT.

The V and J genes are TRBV13 and TRBJ2-7; 11 nucleotides line up with TRBD2. Germline CDR1 and CDR2: PRHDT and FYEKMQ (reference sequence). With V trimmed by 0 bases and J by 0 bases, 10 bases remained unmatched. CDR3 length: 19 residues. The DNA of the CDR3 is TGTGCCAGCAGCTTAGGATGGCTAGCGGGAGGCCCCAACTCCTACGAGCAGTACTTC. Residues: CASSLGWLAGGPNSYEQYF.

On this clone: The junction departs from the called germline gene at one end, perhaps through a read error. This rearrangement joins TRBV29-1 to TRBJ1-2; a possible D gene is TRBD1 (6 bases). The CDR3 has 18 residues. CDR1 SQVTM and CDR2 ANQGSEA come from the germline V gene. This CDR3 reads CSVEDLKEATGSDYGYPF. Here the CDR3 DNA reads TGCAGCGTTGAAGATTTAAAGGAGGCTACAGGGTCGGATTATGGCTACCCCTTC.

The chain is built from TRBV27 and TRBJ2-7; 8 positions match TRBD2. J gave up 9 bases and V 3 bases, and 7 bases lay outside the gene matches. This CDR3 has 13 residues. CDR1 and CDR2 (germline): MNHEY, SMNVEV (reference sequence). The CDR3: CASSFGTSPRQYF. The CDR3 region has the DNA TGTGCCAGCAGTTTCGGGACTAGTCCCAGGCAGTACTTC.

The chain employs TRBV2 and TRBJ2-7, with 7 positions matching TRBD1. Trimming cost V 5 bases and J 6 bases; bases outside gene matches: 10. Germline CDR1 reads SNHLY; CDR2 reads FYNNEI. This CDR3 has 14 residues. In DNA, the CDR3 is TGTGCCAGCAGTATGGGACAGAGGATTGGCGAGCAGTACTTC. This codes for CASSMGQRIGEQYF.

J is TRBJ1-5 and V is TRBV4-1, with D uncertain. The CDR3 has 14 residues. Germline CDR1 and CDR2: MGHRA and YSYEKL. Trimming removed 1 base from V and 5 bases from J, with 9 bases in between. CDR3 in amino acids: CASSQARTYQPQHF. DNA for the CDR3: TGCGCCAGCAGCCAAGCCCGCACTTATCAGCCCCAGCATTTT.

V and J are TRBV5-6 and TRBJ1-1; TRBD1 might be the D (5 bases). This CDR3 has 15 amino acids. Trimming pared 2 bases from V and 7 bases from J, leaving 18 bases between. Germline-derived CDR1 and CDR2 are SGHDT and YYEEEE. The CDR3 DNA follows: TGTGCCAGCAGCTTCTATCGACAGCCAGACCTTGAAGCTTTCTTT. This encodes CASSFYRQPDLEAFF.

The V and J genes are TRBV9 and TRBJ1-3; 10 nucleotides agree with TRBD1. Germline CDR1 SGDLS, CDR2 YYNGEE. The CDR3 sequence is 18 residues long. V shed 3 bases and J 3 bases; nucleotides not matched to a gene: 12. The CDR3 here is CASSDRDRGFLGGNTIYF. DNA for the CDR3: TGTGCCAGCAGCGACCGGGACAGGGGATTCCTCGGTGGAAACACCATATATTTT.

The J gene is TRBJ1-1, the V gene TRBV7-9; D gene unclear. V was shortened by 5 bases and J by 5 bases, with 15 bases between the two germline ends. The CDR3 extends over 14 amino acids. Germline V CDR1 and CDR2: SEHNR, FQNEAQ (reference sequence). CDR3 protein: CASSPSGGGTEAFF. The CDR3 coding sequence is TGTGCCAGCAGCCCCTCAGGAGGTGGGACTGAAGCTTTCTTT.

The chain has TRBV7-8 and TRBJ2-3, with 14 positions matching TRBD2. The trim removed 2 bases at V and 0 bases at J, leaving 13 bases unmatched. The germline V gene has CDR1 SGHVS and CDR2 FQNEAQ. The CDR3 runs to 21 residues. DNA of the CDR3: TGTGCCAGCAGCTTACCGACTAGCGGGAGGGTCATCAGCACTAGCACAGATACGCAGTATTTT. As protein: CASSLPTSGRVISTSTDTQYF.

The rearrangement links TRBV4-1 to TRBJ2-2, with TRBD2 identical over 13 bases. Germline V lookup: CDR1 MGHRA, CDR2 YSYEKL. V lost 8 bases and J lost 9; bases outside the gene matches: 12. There are 16 residues in the CDR3. The CDR3 sequence: CASARGVGTSGRELFF. The CDR3 DNA reads TGCGCCAGCGCCAGGGGAGTTGGGACTAGCGGGAGGGAGCTGTTTTTT.

The CDR3 spells CASSGDSWGTDTQYF. CDR3 coding DNA: TGTGCCAGTAGTGGGGACAGCTGGGGCACAGATACGCAGTATTTT. The chain recombines TRBV19 with TRBJ2-3, with TRBD1 matching over 7 bases. Germline V lookup: CDR1 LNHDA, CDR2 SQIVND (reference sequence). Unmatched junction bases numbered 6, after V lost 5 bases and J lost 1 base. The CDR3 covers 15 residues.

The rearrangement joins TRBV18 to TRBJ2-1, with no clear D. V gave up 1 base and J gave up 6 bases, with 4 bases separating them. In germline, CDR1 is KGHSH, CDR2 LQKENI. The CDR3 loop spans 12 amino acids. CDR3 in amino acids: CASSPLGNEQFF. DNA of the CDR3: TGTGCCAGCTCACCACTCGGCAATGAGCAGTTCTTC.

This clone appeared a single time. The chain employs TRBV29-1 and TRBJ1-3; D may be TRBD1 (5 bases). CDR3 length equals 14 residues. The V gene lost 1 base and the J gene lost 3 bases, with 10 bases spanning the gap. The germline V gene encodes CDR1 SQVTM and CDR2 ANQGSEA. CDR3 nucleotides: TGCAGCGTTGAAGTGGGGCGGGATGGAAACACCATATATTTT. Translation gives CSVEVGRDGNTIYF.

The chain combines TRBV15 with TRBJ1-4, with unresolved D. Germline V CDR1 and CDR2: LNHNV, YYDKDF (reference sequence). V lost 5 bases and J lost 7, with 17 bases in between. The CDR3 sequence is 15 residues long. The CDR3 here is CATSGRSLRGEKLFF. In nucleotides, the CDR3 is TGTGCCACCAGCGGCCGATCCCTACGGGGTGAAAAACTGTTTTTT.

The rearrangement links TRBV5-1 to TRBJ1-1; D might be TRBD1 (6 bases). Germline CDR1 is SGHRS and CDR2 is YFSETQ. V was cut by 4 bases and J by 2 bases, with 18 bases left in between. This CDR3 contains 16 residues. CDR3 sequence reads: CASSPLLAGGNTEAFF. The CDR3 DNA reads TGCGCCAGCAGCCCCCTTTTGGCGGGGGGCAACACTGAAGCTTTCTTT. The full variable domain, its missing parts supplied by reference TRBV5-1 and TRBJ1-1, is KAGVTQTPRYLIKTRGQQVTLSCSPISGHRSVSWYQQTPGQGLQFLFEYFSETQRNKGNFPGRFSGRQFSNSRSEMNVSTLELGDSALYLCASSPLLAGGNTEAFFGQGTRLTVV.

The rearrangement joins TRBV28 to TRBJ1-1; the D gene is possibly TRBD1 (5 bases). The CDR3 has 15 amino acids. Looked up from germline, CDR1 is MDHEN and CDR2 is SYDVKM. With 4 bases removed from V and 5 bases from J, the gap between germline ends came to 17 bases. The CDR3 is CASSSGGPPGTEAFF. The CDR3, as DNA: TGTGCCAGCAGTTCGGGGGGACCCCCAGGGACTGAAGCTTTCTTT.

This clone was observed a single time. The chain couples TRBV28 to TRBJ1-2; no definite D call. The ends were cut back, 2 bases at V and 8 bases at J, with 12 bases in the middle. This CDR3 spans 13 amino acids. The germline V gene has CDR1 MDHEN and CDR2 SYDVKM. The CDR3 DNA follows: TGTGCCAGCAGTTTAGCCGGTCCGGGGGGCTACACCTTC. Amino acids: CASSLAGPGGYTF.

The rearrangement joins TRBV2 to TRBJ1-1, with 8 bases that match TRBD1. The CDR3 contains 13 residues. With 4 bases clipped from V and 6 bases from J, the junction kept 4 bases outside the gene matches. Germline V gives CDR1 SNHLY, CDR2 FYNNEI. The CDR3 region has the DNA TGTGCCAGCAGTGTCGTCAGGGGGCCTGAAGCTTTCTTT. Amino acid sequence: CASSVVRGPEAFF. Drawing the rest from reference TRBV2 and TRBJ1-1, the complete variable domain is EPEVTQTPSHQVTQMGQEVILRCVPISNHLYFYWYRQILGQKVEFLVSFYNNEISEKSEIFDDQFSVERPDGSNFTLKIRSTKLEDSAMYFCASSVVRGPEAFFGQGTRLTVV.